The 26 T cell receptor beta chains below all came from one sample that was sequenced in a study of tumor and adjacent non-tumor tissue in lung cancer. The library came from three nested PCR rounds adapted from ARM-PCR protocols. TCRdb re-called the multiplex PCR reads with MiXCR, one entry per CDR3 protein. Found here are more than 60,000 distinct CDR3 sequences, under 80% of them singletons; the top ten hold approximately 12%. No cell sorting was done before RNA was extracted from the tissue. Sequenced input: lung tumor tissue. These receptor sequences come from a woman in her fifties or sixties with non-small cell lung cancer.

The V gene is TRBV6-1, the J gene TRBJ2-3; maybe TRBD2 (5 bases). The V gene's germline CDR1 is MNHNS and CDR2 SASEGT. Trimming took off 7 bases at V and 6 bases at J, with 20 bases between the two ends. The CDR3 consists of 15 residues. CDR3 coding DNA: TGTGCCAGCATTGAGGCAGCGGTGGGCTACGATACGCAGTATTTT. It codes for CASIEAAVGYDTQYF.

For this clonotype: Sequence at one end of the junction differs from germline and may be a read error. The chain is built from TRBV19 and TRBJ1-1; D ambiguous. The CDR3 has 13 amino acids. In germline, CDR1 is LNHDA, CDR2 SQIVND (reference sequence). The CDR3 DNA reads TGTGTCAGTAGTATAGATAGTTGGGCTGAAGCTTTCTTT. This gives the protein CVSSIDSWAEAFF.

About this clonotype: A junction boundary mismatches the germline segment, possibly from a read error. The chain joins TRBV29-1 to TRBJ2-5; possibly TRBD1 for D (5 bases). The CDR3 consists of 14 residues. Germline values: CDR1 SQVTM, CDR2 ANQGSEA. The CDR3 region is CSVVWTWYQENQYF. In DNA form, the CDR3 reads TGCAGCGTTGTCTGGACATGGTACCAAGAGAACCAGTACTTC.

This clonotype was detected only once. Since a much larger clone is just one base distant, this may be a read error. The gene calls are TRBV5-1 and TRBJ2-2, with TRBD1 identical over 9 bases. This CDR3 contains 15 residues. CDR1 is SGHRS, CDR2 YFSETQ, per germline. The junction had 7 bases not matched to a gene; V was cut back by 4 bases and J by 6 bases. DNA for the CDR3: TGCGCCAGCAGCATGGGACAGGGAGACGCCGGGGAGCTGTTTTTT. This translates into CASSMGQGDAGELFF.

This clonotype was picked up one time. Germline is not matched at one junction end, which may reflect a read error. The chain combines TRBV29-1 with TRBJ2-3; the D is unclear. The CDR3 covers 11 residues. Germline CDR1 is SQVTM and CDR2 is ANQGSEA. This CDR3 is CSVDGTDTQYF. CDR3 in DNA: TGCAGCGTTGACGGCACGGATACGCAGTATTTT.

This clonotype was counted between two and nine times. One end of the junction varies from germline; a read error may be responsible. This rearrangement joins TRBV7-2 to TRBJ2-7; 8 positions agree with TRBD1. The CDR3 loop spans 15 amino acids. Germline CDR1 SGHTA, CDR2 FQGNSA. Here the CDR3 DNA reads TGTGCTAGCAGCAAACAGGGGGAAGGCCCCTACGTGCAGTACTTC. Amino acids: CASSKQGEGPYVQYF.

This clonotype was counted at least ten times. V usage is TRBV5-1 and J usage is TRBJ2-6, with D unresolved. The CDR3 sequence is 16 residues long. The V gene's germline CDR1 is SGHRS and CDR2 YFSETQ. V lost 0 bases, J lost 0 bases, and 7 bases lay in between. The CDR3 sequence: CASSLALDSGANVLTF. CDR3 coding DNA: TGCGCCAGCAGCTTGGCCTTGGACTCTGGGGCCAACGTCCTGACTTTC.

Worth noting for this clonotype: This may stem from a read error, because a much larger clone lies one nucleotide away. The genes are TRBV7-9 and TRBJ2-1, with TRBD2 identical over 13 bases. This CDR3 has 14 residues. Germline V CDR1 and CDR2: SEHNR, FQNEAQ (reference sequence). The CDR3 nucleotides are TGTCCCAGCAGCACCGGGACTAGCGGGGTAACCCAGTTCTTC. It specifies CPSSTGTSGVTQFF.

Concerning this clonotype itself: A read error may account for a junction end that differs from germline. This chain connects TRBV6-5 to TRBJ1-2; a weak D match, TRBD1 (5 bases). The CDR3 spans 15 residues. From germline, CDR1 is MNHEY and CDR2 SVGAGI. The CDR3 region is CASTSVQAADYDYTF. In nucleotides, the CDR3 is TGTGCCAGCACTTCAGTACAGGCAGCTGACTATGACTACACCTTC.

Notes on this clonotype: At one of its ends the junction is not consistent with the germline gene, which may arise from a read error. The gene calls are TRBV6-1 and TRBJ1-1; TRBD1 is a possible D gene (6 bases). The CDR3 is made up of 13 amino acids. CDR1 is MNHNS and CDR2 is SASEGT in the germline V gene. For the CDR3, the DNA is TGTGTCAGCGGGGGCTTTCTGAACACTGTAGCTTTCTTT. It translates to CVSGGFLNTVAFF.

Worth noting for this clonotype: This CDR3 fails to terminate in the conserved phenylalanine or tryptophan, so it likely reflects a read error. The DNA is omitted, as the CDR3 cannot be located on it reliably, and the CDR3 follows TCRdb's listing. The J gene is TRBJ2-5, the V gene TRBV12-3 or TRBV12-4; the table's D call TRBD2 went unverified against the DNA. The CDR3 contains 12 residues when both ends are counted. The CDR3 spells CASSSGGVTQYV.

The chain combines TRBV2 with TRBJ2-7; D may be TRBD2 (5 bases). Germline CDR1 SNHLY, CDR2 FYNNEI. CDR3 length equals 11 residues. For the CDR3, the DNA is TGTGTGAGCAGTACTAGAGACGAGCAGTACTTC. Its protein is CVSSTRDEQYF.

A note on this clonotype: One end of the junction varies from germline; a read error may be responsible. The CDR3 bases are TGTGCCGGCAGTTCAGGTAGCGGGAGTTTCACAGGTACGCAGTATTTT. This translates into CAGSSGSGSFTGTQYF. This chain joins TRBV12-3 or TRBV12-4 and TRBJ2-3; TRBD2 matches 9 bases. This CDR3 contains 16 residues.

For this clonotype: At one end, the junction sequence differs from germline, possibly due to a read error. V is TRBV11-2 and J is TRBJ1-1, with D possibly TRBD1 on 5 matching bases. Germline lookup yields CDR1 SGHAT and CDR2 FQNNGV. The CDR3 consists of 12 residues. In nucleotides, the CDR3 is TGTGCCAGCAGCTTAAAGGGGACTGAAACCCTCTTT. This codes for CASSLKGTETLF.

This clonotype was observed at least ten times. V and J are TRBV14 and TRBJ2-1; 8 positions agree with TRBD1. Trimming cost V 4 bases and J 6 bases; bases outside gene matches: 8. The CDR3 consists of 15 residues. Germline CDR1 SGHDN, CDR2 FVKESK. CDR3 amino acids: CASSPRQGSGNEQFF. The CDR3 DNA sequence: TGTGCCAGCAGCCCCCGACAGGGGTCCGGCAATGAGCAGTTCTTC.

Of note for this clonotype: One junction end disagrees with the germline gene, perhaps due to a read error. The chain recombines TRBV11-2 with TRBJ2-1, with unresolved D. The germline V gene encodes CDR1 SGHAT and CDR2 FQNNGV. There are 12 residues in the CDR3. The CDR3 sequence is CAISPSDNVQFF. The CDR3 DNA reads as TGTGCCATCAGCCCATCAGACAATGTGCAGTTCTTC.

As to this clonotype: Germline is not matched at one junction end, which may reflect a read error. The chain is built from TRBV6-1 and TRBJ1-6; D is unresolved. CDR1 and CDR2 (germline): MNHNS, SASEGT. This CDR3 region has 12 residues. The CDR3 region is CASSMGYSLLHF. In DNA, the CDR3 is TGTGCCAGCAGCATGGGGTATTCACTCCTCCACTTT.

This clonotype was counted once. A junction end diverges from the germline sequence, so it may reflect a read error. The CDR3, as DNA: TGTACCAGCAGTTCGGGACTTGCGAACATCGAGGAGCTGTTTTTT. Protein product: CTSSSGLANIEELFF. The chain joins TRBV28 to TRBJ2-2; the D gene is possibly TRBD2 (6 bases). Looked up from germline, CDR1 is MDHEN and CDR2 is SYDVKM. The length of the CDR3 is 15 residues.

This clonotype was recorded at least ten times. The CDR3 nucleotides are TGTGCCAGCAGCTTAGCTAAATCGGCCCCCAAGACCCAGTACTTC. Residues: CASSLAKSAPKTQYF. V gene TRBV7-8 combines with J gene TRBJ2-5; D is unclear. The ends were cut back, 0 bases at V and 6 bases at J, with 14 bases in the middle. Germline CDR1 and CDR2: SGHVS and FQNEAQ. The CDR3 totals 15 residues.

This clonotype was observed a single time. A much larger clone is a single base away; this may be a read error. The chain has TRBV7-6 and TRBJ2-3; 9 nucleotides agree with TRBD2. Trimming removed 1 base from V and 5 bases from J; junction bases left unmatched: 7. The germline V gene encodes CDR1 SGHVS and CDR2 FNYEAQ. The CDR3 has 16 residues. The CDR3 spells CASSLEETSGIDTQYF. In nucleotides, the CDR3 is TGTGCCAGCAGCTTAGAAGAGACTAGCGGCATAGATACGCAGTATTTT.

Worth noting for this clonotype: Relative to the germline gene, one junction end is altered; a read error may explain this. CDR3 in amino acids: CTSSEFRGGLEGGDEQFF. The CDR3 bases are TGCACCAGCAGTGAGTTCCGGGGCGGACTAGAGGGTGGCGATGAGCAGTTCTTC. This chain connects TRBV10-2 to TRBJ2-1; the match to TRBD2 covers 7 bases. This CDR3 comprises 18 residues. Germline V gene sequence: CDR1 WSHSY, CDR2 SAAADI.

This clonotype was picked up a small number of times. A clone one base away is much larger, so this may be a read error. The rearrangement links TRBV5-6 to TRBJ2-7; 7 nucleotides align to TRBD1. Germline V gene lookup returns CDR1 SGHDT and CDR2 YYEEEE. CDR3 size: 17 residues. CDR3 protein: CASSADRTTITPYVQYF. Written as DNA, the CDR3 is TGTGCCAGCAGCGCGGACAGGACCACGATCACCCCCTACGTGCAGTACTTC.

The CDR3 bases are TGTGCCAGCAGTCACAACAGGGAATACGAGCAGTACTTC. It translates to CASSHNREYEQYF. This rearrangement joins TRBV7-9 to TRBJ2-7, with D possibly TRBD1 on 6 matching bases. Trimming took off 6 bases at V and 4 bases at J, with 13 bases between the two ends. The CDR3 contains 13 residues. Per germline, CDR1 SEHNR and CDR2 FQNEAQ (reference sequence).

As to this clonotype: Likely a read error: the CDR3 ends without its conserved phenylalanine or tryptophan. This chain joins TRBV12-3 or TRBV12-4 and TRBJ2-3; 13 bases are shared with TRBD2. This CDR3 has 16 amino acids. The CDR3 sequence is CANSLGLAGVSDTQYS. The CDR3 DNA reads as TGTGCCAACAGTCTAGGACTAGCGGGAGTGTCAGATACGCAGTATTCT.

Details on this clonotype: An end of the junction does not agree with germline; a read error may underlie this. This rearrangement joins TRBV7-9 to TRBJ2-5; no definite D call. The CDR3 has 11 amino acids. CDR1 and CDR2 (germline): SEHNR, FQNEAQ (reference sequence). The CDR3 nucleotides are TGTGCCGGCAGCACTGGAAGAGTTCAGTACTTC. Protein sequence: CAGSTGRVQYF.

V gene TRBV12-3 or TRBV12-4 combines with J gene TRBJ2-7; D remains ambiguous. This CDR3 has 11 amino acids. Trimming shortened V by 10 bases and J by 7 bases, and 14 bases separated the two germline ends. The CDR3 spells CANTYKREQYF. For the CDR3, the DNA is TGTGCCAACACCTACAAGAGGGAGCAGTACTTC.